This TCR beta chain was obtained from a study of Ad26.COV2.S vaccination and SARS-CoV-2 variants. With 0 bases clipped from V and 10 bases from J, the junction kept 5 bases outside the gene matches. This CDR3 is 13 amino acids long. CDR1 is SEHNR and CDR2 is FQNEAQ in the germline V gene (reference sequence). Treatment in this sample: roughly 20 received Ad26.COV2.S at low or high dose, single or two shots; roughly five received placebo; per-sample allocation not given. Sampling was done on day 63 after the first vaccine or placebo injection. In Boston, the donor was an adult between 18-55 years of age. This clone has just a few counts. Clones were read by immunoSEQ multiplex PCR, and TCRdb kept only the in-frame ones, dropping some. In the table there are approximately 250,000 clones, around 90% of which are singletons.

J is TRBJ1-1 and V is TRBV7-9; TRBD1 matches at 7 bases. The TCR originated in a person between 18 and 59 years old who received the Ad26.COV2.S COVID-19 vaccine or a placebo. The sample consisted of peripheral blood, taken in a trial of Ad26.COV2.S vaccine versus placebo. The CDR3 DNA sequence: TGTGCCAGCAGCTTAGCAGGGGGCAATGGAGCTTTCTTT. This encodes CASSLAGGNGAFF.